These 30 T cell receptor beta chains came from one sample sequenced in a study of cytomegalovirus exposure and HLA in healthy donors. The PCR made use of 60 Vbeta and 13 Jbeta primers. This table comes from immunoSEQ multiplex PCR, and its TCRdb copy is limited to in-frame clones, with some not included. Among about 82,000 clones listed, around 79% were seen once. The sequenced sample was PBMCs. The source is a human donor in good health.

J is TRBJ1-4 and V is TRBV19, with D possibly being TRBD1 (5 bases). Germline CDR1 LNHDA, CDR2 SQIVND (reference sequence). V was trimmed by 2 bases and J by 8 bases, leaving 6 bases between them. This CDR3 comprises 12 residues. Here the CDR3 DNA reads TGTGCCAGTAGTATAAGGGGCGAAAAACTGTTTTTT. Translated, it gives CASSIRGEKLFF.

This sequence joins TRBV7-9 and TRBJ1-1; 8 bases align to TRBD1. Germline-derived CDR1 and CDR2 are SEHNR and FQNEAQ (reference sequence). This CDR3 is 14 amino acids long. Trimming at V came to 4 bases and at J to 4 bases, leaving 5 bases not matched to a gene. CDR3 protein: CASSYQTGGTEAFF. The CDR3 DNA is TGTGCCAGCAGCTACCAAACAGGGGGCACTGAAGCTTTCTTT.

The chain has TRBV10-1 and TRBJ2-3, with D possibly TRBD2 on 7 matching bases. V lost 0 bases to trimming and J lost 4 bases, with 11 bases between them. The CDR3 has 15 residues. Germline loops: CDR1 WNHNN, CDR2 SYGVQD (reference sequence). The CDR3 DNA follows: TGCGCCAGCAGTGAGTCGGGGGGGCCGGCAGATACGCAGTATTTT. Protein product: CASSESGGPADTQYF.

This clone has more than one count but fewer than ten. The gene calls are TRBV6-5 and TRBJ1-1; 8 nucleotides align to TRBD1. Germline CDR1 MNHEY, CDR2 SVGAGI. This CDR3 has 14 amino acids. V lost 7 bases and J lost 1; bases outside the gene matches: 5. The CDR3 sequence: CASKRTGTNTEAFF. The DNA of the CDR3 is TGTGCCAGCAAACGGACAGGGACGAACACTGAAGCTTTCTTT.

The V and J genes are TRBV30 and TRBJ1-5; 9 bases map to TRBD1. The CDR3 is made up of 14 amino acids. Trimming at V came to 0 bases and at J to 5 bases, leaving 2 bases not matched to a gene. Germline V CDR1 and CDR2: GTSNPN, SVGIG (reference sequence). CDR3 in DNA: TGTGCCTGGAGTGTCCGACAGGGGGATCAGCCCCAGCATTTT. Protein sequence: CAWSVRQGDQPQHF.

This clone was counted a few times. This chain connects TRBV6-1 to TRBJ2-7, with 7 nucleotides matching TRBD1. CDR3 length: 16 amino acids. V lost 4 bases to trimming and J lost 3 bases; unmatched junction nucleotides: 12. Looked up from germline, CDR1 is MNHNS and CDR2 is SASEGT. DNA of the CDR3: TGTGCCAGCAGTGTATTTCCTGGACAGGCCAACTACGAGCAGTACTTC. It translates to CASSVFPGQANYEQYF.

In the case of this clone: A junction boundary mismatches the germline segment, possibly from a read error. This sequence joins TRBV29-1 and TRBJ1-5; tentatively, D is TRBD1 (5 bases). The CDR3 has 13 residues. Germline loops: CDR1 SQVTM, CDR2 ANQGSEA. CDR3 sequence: CSVGGARNQPQNF. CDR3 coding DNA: TGCAGCGTCGGAGGGGCGCGCAATCAGCCCCAGAATTTT.

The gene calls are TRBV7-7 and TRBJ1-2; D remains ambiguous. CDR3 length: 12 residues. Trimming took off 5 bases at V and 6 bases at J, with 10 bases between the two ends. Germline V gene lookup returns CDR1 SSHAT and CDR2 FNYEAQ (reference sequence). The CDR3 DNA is TGTGCCAGCAGCCCCGGGAGGGATGGCTACACCTTC. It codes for CASSPGRDGYTF.

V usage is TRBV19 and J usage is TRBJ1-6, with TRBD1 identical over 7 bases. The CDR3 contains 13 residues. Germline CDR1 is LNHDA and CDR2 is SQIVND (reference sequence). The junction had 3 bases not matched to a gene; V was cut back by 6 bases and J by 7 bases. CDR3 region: CASRPGGNSPLHF. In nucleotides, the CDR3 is TGTGCCAGTAGGCCAGGGGGAAATTCACCCCTCCACTTT. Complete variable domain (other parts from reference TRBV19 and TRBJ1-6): DGGITQSPKYLFRKEGQNVTLSCEQNLNHDAMYWYRQDPGQGLRLIYYSQIVNDFQKGDIAEGYSVSREKKESFPLTVTSAQKNPTAFYLCASRPGGNSPLHFGNGTRLTVT.

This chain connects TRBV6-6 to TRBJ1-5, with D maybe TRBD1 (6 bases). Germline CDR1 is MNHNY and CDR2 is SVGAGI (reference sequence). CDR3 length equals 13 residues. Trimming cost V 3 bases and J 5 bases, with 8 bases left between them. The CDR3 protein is CASSYQGHQPQHF. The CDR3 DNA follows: TGTGCCAGCAGTTATCAGGGGCATCAGCCCCAGCATTTT.

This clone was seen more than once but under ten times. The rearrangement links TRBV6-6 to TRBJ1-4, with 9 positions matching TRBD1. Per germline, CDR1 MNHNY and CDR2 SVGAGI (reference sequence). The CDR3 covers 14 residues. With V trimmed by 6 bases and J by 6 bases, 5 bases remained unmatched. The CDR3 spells CASSLRDRDEKLFF. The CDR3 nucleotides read TGTGCCAGCAGCCTCCGGGACAGGGATGAAAAACTGTTTTTT.

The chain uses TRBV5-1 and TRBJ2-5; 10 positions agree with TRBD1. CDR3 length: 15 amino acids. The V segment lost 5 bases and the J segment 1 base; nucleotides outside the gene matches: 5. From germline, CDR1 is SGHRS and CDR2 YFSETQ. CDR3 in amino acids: CASRPGTGAQETQYF. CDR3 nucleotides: TGCGCCAGCAGACCCGGGACAGGGGCCCAAGAGACCCAGTACTTC.

CDR3 DNA: TGTGCCAGCAGCTTGGGCGCAGGGGAGGGTGAAAAACTGTTTTTT. Translating gives CASSLGAGEGEKLFF. This chain connects TRBV5-4 to TRBJ1-4, with D maybe TRBD1 (6 bases). V was cut by 0 bases and J by 7 bases, with 13 bases left in between. This CDR3 is built from 15 residues. Germline V CDR1 and CDR2: SGHNT, YYREEE (reference sequence).

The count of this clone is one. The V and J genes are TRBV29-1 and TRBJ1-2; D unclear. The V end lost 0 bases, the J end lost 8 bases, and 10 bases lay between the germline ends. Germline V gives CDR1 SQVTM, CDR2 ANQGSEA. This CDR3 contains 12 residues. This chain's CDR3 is CSVEDHLEGYTF. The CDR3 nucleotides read TGCAGCGTTGAAGATCACCTAGAGGGCTACACCTTC.

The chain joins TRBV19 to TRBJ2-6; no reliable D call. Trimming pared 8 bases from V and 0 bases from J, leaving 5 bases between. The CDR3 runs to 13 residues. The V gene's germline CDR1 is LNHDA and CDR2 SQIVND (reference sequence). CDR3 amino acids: CASSNSGANVLTF. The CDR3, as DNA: TGTGCCAGTTCTAACTCTGGGGCCAACGTCCTGACTTTC. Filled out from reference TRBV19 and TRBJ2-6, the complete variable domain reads DGGITQSPKYLFRKEGQNVTLSCEQNLNHDAMYWYRQDPGQGLRLIYYSQIVNDFQKGDIAEGYSVSREKKESFPLTVTSAQKNPTAFYLCASSNSGANVLTFGAGSRLTVL.

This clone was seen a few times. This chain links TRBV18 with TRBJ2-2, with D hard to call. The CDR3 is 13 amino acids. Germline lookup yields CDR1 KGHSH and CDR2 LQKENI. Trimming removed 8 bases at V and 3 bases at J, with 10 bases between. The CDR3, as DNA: TGTGCCAGCCCCACGGCGGACACCGGGGAGCTGTTTTTT. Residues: CASPTADTGELFF.

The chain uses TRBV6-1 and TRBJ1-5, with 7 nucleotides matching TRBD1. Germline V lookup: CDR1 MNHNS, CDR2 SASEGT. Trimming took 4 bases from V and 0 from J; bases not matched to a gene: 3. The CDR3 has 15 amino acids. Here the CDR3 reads CASSVGTVSNQPQHF. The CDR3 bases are TGTGCCAGCAGTGTTGGGACAGTTAGCAATCAGCCCCAGCATTTT.

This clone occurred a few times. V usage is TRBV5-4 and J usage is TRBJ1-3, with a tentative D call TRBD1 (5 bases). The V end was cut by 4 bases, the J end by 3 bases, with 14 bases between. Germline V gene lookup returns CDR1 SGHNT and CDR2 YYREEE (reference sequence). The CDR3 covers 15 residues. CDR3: CASSPRSGGGNTIYF. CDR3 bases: TGTGCCAGCAGCCCCCGGTCGGGGGGTGGAAACACCATATATTTT.

The CDR3 loop is CASSDGTRGADTQYF. CDR3 DNA sequence: TGTGCCAGCAGCGACGGGACTAGGGGAGCAGATACGCAGTATTTT. This chain joins TRBV11-2 and TRBJ2-3; 8 nucleotides line up with TRBD2. Germline V CDR1 and CDR2: SGHAT, FQNNGV. With 5 bases clipped from V and 4 bases from J, the junction kept 8 bases outside the gene matches. This CDR3 has 15 residues.

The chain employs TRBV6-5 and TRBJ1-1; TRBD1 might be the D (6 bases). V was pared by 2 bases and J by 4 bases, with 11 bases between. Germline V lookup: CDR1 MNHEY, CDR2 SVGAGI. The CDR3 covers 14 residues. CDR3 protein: CASSYGGGGTEAFF. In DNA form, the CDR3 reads TGTGCCAGCAGTTACGGGGGAGGGGGCACTGAAGCTTTCTTT.

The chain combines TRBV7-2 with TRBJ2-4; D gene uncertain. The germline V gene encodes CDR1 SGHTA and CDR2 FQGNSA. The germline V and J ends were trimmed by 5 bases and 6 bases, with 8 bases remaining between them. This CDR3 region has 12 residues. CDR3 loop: CASSHPLNIQYF. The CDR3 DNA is TGTGCCAGCAGCCACCCACTAAACATTCAGTACTTC.

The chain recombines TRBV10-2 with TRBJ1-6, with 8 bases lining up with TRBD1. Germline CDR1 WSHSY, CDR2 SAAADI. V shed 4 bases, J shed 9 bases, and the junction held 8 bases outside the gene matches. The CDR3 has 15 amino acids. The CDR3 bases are TGCGCCAGCAGTGCTCTCCGGACAGGGAGTTCACCCCTCCACTTT. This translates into CASSALRTGSSPLHF.

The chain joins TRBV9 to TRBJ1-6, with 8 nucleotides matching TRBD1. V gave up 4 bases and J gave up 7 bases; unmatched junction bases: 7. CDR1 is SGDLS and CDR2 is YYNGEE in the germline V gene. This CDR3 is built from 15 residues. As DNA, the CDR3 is TGTGCCAGCAGCACCGGACAGGGAAGCAATTCACCCCTCCACTTT. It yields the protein CASSTGQGSNSPLHF.

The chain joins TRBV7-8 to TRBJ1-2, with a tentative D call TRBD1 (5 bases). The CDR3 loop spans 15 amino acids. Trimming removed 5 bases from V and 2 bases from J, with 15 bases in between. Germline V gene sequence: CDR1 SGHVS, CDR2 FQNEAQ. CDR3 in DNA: TGTGCCAGCAGCATGCCCGGAGGGGAGAACTATGGCTACACCTTC. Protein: CASSMPGGENYGYTF. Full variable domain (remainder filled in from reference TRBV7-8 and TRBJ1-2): GAGVSQSPRYKVAKRGQDVALRCDPISGHVSLFWYQQALGQGPEFLTYFQNEAQLDKSGLPSDRFFAERPEGSVSTLKIQRTQQEDSAVYLCASSMPGGENYGYTFGSGTRLTVV.

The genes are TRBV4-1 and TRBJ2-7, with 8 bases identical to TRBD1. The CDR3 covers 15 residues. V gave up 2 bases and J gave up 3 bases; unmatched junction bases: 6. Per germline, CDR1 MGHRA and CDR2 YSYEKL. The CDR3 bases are TGCGCCAGCAGCCAATTCCCGGGACAGGACTACGAGCAGTACTTC. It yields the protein CASSQFPGQDYEQYF.

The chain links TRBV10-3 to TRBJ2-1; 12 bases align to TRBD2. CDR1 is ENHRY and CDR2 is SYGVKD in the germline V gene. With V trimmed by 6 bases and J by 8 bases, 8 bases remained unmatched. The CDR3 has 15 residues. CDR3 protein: CAISYLAGGPHEQFF. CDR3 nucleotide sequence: TGTGCCATCAGCTACCTAGCGGGGGGGCCCCATGAGCAGTTCTTC.

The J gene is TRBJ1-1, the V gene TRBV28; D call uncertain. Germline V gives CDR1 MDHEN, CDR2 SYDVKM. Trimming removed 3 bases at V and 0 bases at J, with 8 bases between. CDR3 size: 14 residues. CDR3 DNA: TGTGCCAGCAGTTTGAGCGGAGTGAACACTGAAGCTTTCTTT. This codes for CASSLSGVNTEAFF.

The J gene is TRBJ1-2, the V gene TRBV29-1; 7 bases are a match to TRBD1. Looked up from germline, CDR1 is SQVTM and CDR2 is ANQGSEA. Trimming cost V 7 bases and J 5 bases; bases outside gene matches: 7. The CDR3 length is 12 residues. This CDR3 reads CSAGTAFYGYTF. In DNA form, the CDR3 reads TGCAGCGCTGGGACAGCATTTTATGGCTACACCTTC.

DNA of the CDR3: TGTGCCAGCAGCCCCCGACAGGGATCTAGCACTGAAGCTTTCTTT. Residues: CASSPRQGSSTEAFF. V gene TRBV9 combines with J gene TRBJ1-1; 7 bases line up with TRBD1. There are 15 residues in the CDR3. Germline V gene sequence: CDR1 SGDLS, CDR2 YYNGEE. Losses at the gene ends were 4 bases for V and 4 bases for J; bases not matched to a gene: 10.

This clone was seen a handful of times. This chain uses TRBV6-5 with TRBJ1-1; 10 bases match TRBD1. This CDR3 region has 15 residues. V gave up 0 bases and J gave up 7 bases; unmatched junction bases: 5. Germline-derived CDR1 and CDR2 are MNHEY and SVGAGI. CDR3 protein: CASSYSGQGLGEAFF. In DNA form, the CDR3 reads TGTGCCAGCAGTTACTCGGGACAGGGGTTGGGTGAAGCTTTCTTT.